Included here is one T cell receptor (beta chain) sequence, with context. This clone has a single count. Its antigen has not been determined. No base-level quality is on record; no much larger clone is a single base apart. TCR beta CDR3 regions were sequenced from DNA using the immunoSEQ Assay. Regarding the original processing steps: To compute T cell density, TCR beta template counts were normalized to usable DNA, which was estimated by amplifying housekeeping genes. Using the preseqR package, richness was estimated by extrapolating to 120,000 templates for tissue samples and 400,000 templates for PBMC samples. Clonality was defined by subtracting Pielou's evenness from one. Tissue-enriched TCRs were identified by differential abundance testing using productive amino-acid clonotypes, minimum total count 5 and alpha 0.1. The Jaccard Index and the Morisita Overlap Index were used to quantify repertoire overlap between compartments. TCR beta CDR3s were clustered by GLIPH together with public tetramer-defined viral CDR3s, and at least three viral sequences plus V-gene enrichment were required for viral motifs. As stored in TCRdb, this immuneACCESS dataset retains in-frame rearrangements with V and J assigned. A fraction of the clones does not appear; measured against another copy, unresolved V genes explain less than half of the discrepancy, and the remainder lacks a known reason. V, J and clone size derive from that table, while D and trimming were established from the DNA sequence. The sample table shows approximately 81,000 clones, and roughly 91% are seen once. The ten most abundant clones make up 20% to 25% of the sample.

The data stem from a study of T cells in localized non-small cell lung cancer (TCRdb year 2020). Notes on the research overall: The study analyzed T cell repertoires of 200 to 300 early-stage NSCLC patients, comparing tumors and uninvolved tumor-adjacent lungs. The cohort comprised under 250 treatment-naïve NSCLC patients with resected, localized lung tumors. The mean age of the NSCLC patients was under 70 years, with 120 to 150 men and about a hundred women. Findings and caveats that apply to the study as a whole: Uninvolved tumor-adjacent lung showed the highest T cell clonality, higher than tumor, which suggests more focused antigenic responses in the adjacent lung. Because of the exploratory design, TCR variables were selected using unadjusted p-values without false-discovery rate correction. A median of around 57 of the top 100 tumor clones turned up in the paired uninvolved adjacent lung, and roughly 30 of those clones also ranked among the top 100 of that same adjacent lung. Because multi-region tumor sequencing was not performed, intratumor heterogeneity could not be ruled out. Longer overall survival was associated with higher T cell density in blood, whereas shorter survival was associated with higher clonality in adjacent lung.

Including the terminal cysteine and phenylalanine, the CDR3 comprises 14 residues. This entry keeps only the CDR3 DNA: 42 bases, framed from base 1. V is cut by 4 bases and J by 7 bases, and the space between the germline ends is 15 bases. CDR1 SGHNT and CDR2 YYREEE are derived from the germline V gene (reference sequence). At diagnosis, tumor, uninvolved tumor-adjacent lung and peripheral blood were collected and then preserved as a mix of FFPE and fresh-frozen material. For TCR repertoire profiling, blood samples were analyzed in the form of peripheral blood mononuclear cells. This sequence originates from a woman aged 35-75 years with stage I squamous cell lung carcinoma. The material sequenced was peripheral blood, taken before any cancer treatment. The receptor chain draws on TRBV5-4 and TRBJ2-4, with no confidently assigned D gene. The bases are TGTGCCAGCAGCACCTGGGAAAGTGGGAACATTCAGTACTTC. Its protein is CASSTWESGNIQYF.